This T cell receptor (beta chain) was sequenced during a study of low-dose radiotherapy and immunotherapy resistance in tumors. The overall study: Patients received 300 mg of oral aspirin each day across four cycles, commencing on cycle 1 day 1.

Alpha and beta chains were covered, as first-strand cDNA relied on TRAV- and TRBV-specific primers. The authors amplified TCRs for 20 PCR cycles with a constant-region primer and a V-primer adapter. mRNA isolates were amplified via in vitro transcription. Using its own MiXCR run on the reads, TCRdb lists one record per CDR3 protein. The sample carries 31,000 or so distinct CDR3 sequences, approximately 49% recorded once. CDR1 is MDHEN and CDR2 is SYDVKM in the germline V gene. From its first to its last residue, the CDR3 has 14 amino acids. Note on this clonotype: The DNA is left out, because the CDR3 cannot be placed on it with certainty; the CDR3 is given as TCRdb lists it.

The time point here: after trial treatment. Stated treatment: LDRT plus nivolumab, ipilimumab, low-dose cyclophosphamide and aspirin (RACIN trial). Donors, who were enrolled in a single-arm phase I dose-escalation trial, received nivolumab, ipilimumab, aspirin, low-dose cyclophosphamide and low-dose radiotherapy. Advanced solid tumors lacking tumor-infiltrating lymphocytes characterized eligible patients. Here the sequenced sample was PBMCs, taken after low-dose radiotherapy plus immunotherapy. This TCR came from a male donor with gallbladder cancer. V gene TRBV28 combines with J gene TRBJ2-2; the listed D gene, TRBD2, was not tested against the DNA. CDR3 sequence reads: CAGERERSGELFFF.